The TCR beta chain described here comes from a study of response to subunit inactivated influenza vaccine. Remarks on this clonotype: The target antigen is unknown.

Each CDR3 protein is one row after TCRdb ran MiXCR on the RT-PCR reads. This sample has fewer than 700,000 distinct CDR3 sequences; 13% occur once, and the top ten carry under 15%. Germline V CDR1 and CDR2: SEHNR, FQNEAQ (reference sequence). The CDR3 extends over 14 amino acids. The J segment lost 10 bases and the V segment lost 3 bases, leaving 11 bases of the junction unmatched. Findings and caveats of the study: It was suggested by the authors that few new T cells are recruited by each seasonal influenza vaccination.

The receptor was derived from a man between 45 and 60 years old who received an inactivated influenza vaccine. This chain links TRBV7-9 with TRBJ1-2, with TRBD1 matching 7 bases. The sequences come from PBMCs from blood, collected about 6 weeks after vaccination. CDR3 sequence reads: CASSFSDPRGIYTF. The CDR3 DNA sequence: TGTGCCAGCAGCTTTTCCGACCCCAGGGGGATCTACACCTTC.